The 10 T cell receptor beta chains below all came from one sample that was sequenced in a study of PD-1 blockade in classical Hodgkin lymphoma. Time point given: cycle 4 day 1 (C4D1), after 6 weeks of nivolumab. Every patient experienced relapse after autologous stem cell transplantation, and brentuximab vedotin exposure varied. The repertoire was sequenced with immunoSEQ multiplex PCR; TCRdb's copy has only in-frame clones and lacks some. The profile covers approximately 96,000 clones, with approximately 94% appearing a single time and about 2% taken by the ten largest. Sequencing used peripheral blood mononuclear cells (PBMCs), obtained before the fourth cycle of nivolumab. All receptors derive from a human donor with classical Hodgkin lymphoma.

The rearrangement uses TRBV30 and TRBJ2-5; tentatively, D is TRBD2 (5 bases). The DNA matches TRBJ2-7 better at its end, which makes the J call doubtful. Germline CDR1 and CDR2: GTSNPN and SVGIG (reference sequence). The CDR3 extends over 12 amino acids. CDR3 amino acids: CAFSGSDYEQYF. CDR3 coding DNA: TGTGCTTTTTCGGGGTCGGACTACGAGCAGTACTTC.

This chain joins TRBV6-5 and TRBJ1-2, with 8 bases aligning to TRBD1. This CDR3 has 13 residues. CDR1 and CDR2 from the germline V gene are MNHEY and SVGAGI. The junction had 6 bases not matched to a gene; V was cut back by 6 bases and J by 6 bases. The CDR3 here is CASSLQGEDGYTF. Here the CDR3 DNA reads TGTGCCAGCAGCCTACAGGGGGAGGATGGCTACACCTTC.

The chain carries TRBV10-3 and TRBJ1-3; the match to TRBD1 covers 7 bases. Germline assignment: CDR1 ENHRY and CDR2 SYGVKD. The CDR3 consists of 17 residues. The J segment lost 0 bases and the V segment lost 4 bases, leaving 9 bases of the junction unmatched. In DNA form, the CDR3 reads TGTGCCATCAGTGTTCAGGCAGGGGGTCACTCTGGAAACACCATATATTTT. Protein product: CAISVQAGGHSGNTIYF.

The chain has TRBV5-1 and TRBJ1-3; 7 nucleotides align to TRBD1. From germline, CDR1 is SGHRS and CDR2 YFSETQ. V lost 4 bases and J lost 0; bases outside the gene matches: 10. The CDR3 contains 17 residues. CDR3 DNA: TGCGCCAGCAGCCATCAGGGACAGCCCAGCTCTGGAAACACCATATATTTT. It translates to CASSHQGQPSSGNTIYF.

A single count supports this clone. The rearrangement joins TRBV15 to TRBJ2-4; TRBD1 aligns across 10 bases. CDR1 and CDR2 (germline): LNHNV, YYDKDF (reference sequence). Trimming at V came to 6 bases and at J to 3 bases, leaving 2 bases not matched to a gene. The CDR3 covers 14 residues. The chain's CDR3 is CATRDRGSKNIQYF. As DNA, the CDR3 is TGTGCCACCAGGGACAGGGGGAGCAAAAACATTCAGTACTTC. The full variable domain, in which reference TRBV15 and TRBJ2-4 provide the parts outside the CDR3, is DAMVIQNPRYQVTQFGKPVTLSCSQTLNHNVMYWYQQKSSQAPKLLFHYYDKDFNNEADTPDNFQSRRPNTSFCFLDIRSPGLGDTAMYLCATRDRGSKNIQYFGAGTRLSVL.

V is TRBV5-1 and J is TRBJ2-7; 11 positions agree with TRBD2. Germline CDR1 reads SGHRS; CDR2 reads YFSETQ. V dropped 7 bases and J dropped 3; count of bases not matched to a gene: 6. This CDR3 is built from 14 residues. This CDR3 is CASSETSGSYEQYF. CDR3 nucleotides: TGCGCCAGCTCCGAAACTAGCGGGAGCTACGAGCAGTACTTC.

The V gene is TRBV7-8, the J gene TRBJ2-7; D tentatively fits TRBD1 or TRBD2 (6 bases each). Per germline, CDR1 SGHVS and CDR2 FQNEAQ. CDR3 length equals 15 residues. Trimming removed 4 bases from V and 3 bases from J, with 16 bases in between. CDR3 DNA sequence: TGTGCCAGCAGCTCACGAGGAGGGGGTCTCTACGAGCAGTACTTC. Residues: CASSSRGGGLYEQYF. Full variable domain (outside the CDR3, taken from reference TRBV7-8 and TRBJ2-7): GAGVSQSPRYKVAKRGQDVALRCDPISGHVSLFWYQQALGQGPEFLTYFQNEAQLDKSGLPSDRFFAERPEGSVSTLKIQRTQQEDSAVYLCASSSRGGGLYEQYFGPGTRLTVT.

In its sample, this clone was seen once. The chain employs TRBV28 and TRBJ1-5; D is unclear. Deletions cut 6 bases from V and 11 bases from J, with 11 bases between. Germline CDR1 reads MDHEN; CDR2 reads SYDVKM. The CDR3 has 11 residues. This CDR3 is CASSRVLSQHF. CDR3 sequence (DNA): TGTGCCAGCAGCCGGGTTCTGTCCCAGCATTTT. The variable domain in full, completed from reference TRBV28 and TRBJ1-5, reads DVKVTQSSRYLVKRTGEKVFLECVQDMDHENMFWYRQDPGLGLRLIYFSYDVKMKEKGDIPEGYSVSREKKERFSLILESASTNQTSMYLCASSRVLSQHFGDGTRLSIL.

CDR3 nucleotide sequence: TGCAGCGCATCAGCAGGGATAGGAGGCTACACCTTC. This sequence encodes CSASAGIGGYTF. The chain has TRBV29-1 and TRBJ1-2, with D possibly matching TRBD1 (5 bases). Trimming cost V 7 bases and J 8 bases, with 17 bases left between them. The germline V gene encodes CDR1 SQVTM and CDR2 ANQGSEA. The CDR3 runs to 12 residues.

The chain couples TRBV30 to TRBJ1-1; weak D call: TRBD1 (5 bases). There are 16 residues in the CDR3. V shed 4 bases and J shed 4 bases, with 22 bases lying between them. The germline gives CDR1 GTSNPN, CDR2 SVGIG (reference sequence). CDR3 sequence reads: CAWKGSGWQWSTEAFF. The CDR3 DNA is TGTGCCTGGAAGGGGTCAGGGTGGCAATGGAGCACTGAAGCTTTCTTT.